The 5 T cell receptor beta chains in this list originate from one sample, sequenced in a study of T-cell memory formation after mild COVID-19. TCRdb itself ran the 5' RACE reads through MiXCR, one entry per CDR3 protein. The table records around 310,000 distinct CDR3 sequences, approximately 15% of them present only once. The sequenced material came from PBMCs or a T cell subset sorted from them (not recorded which). Receptors originate from a man aged 18 to 30 who had mild COVID-19 (a few samples of this study predate the infection). Cell type and time point are not known.

The chain recombines TRBV6-6 with TRBJ2-5; D remains unclear. The CDR3 loop spans 15 amino acids. Germline CDR1 and CDR2: MNHNY and SVGAGI (reference sequence). Trimming took 5 bases from V and 7 from J, leaving 20 bases between them. The DNA of the CDR3 is TGTGCCAGCAGTCCCCCTCAGTCGGGTGGACGGACCCAGTACTTC. This encodes CASSPPQSGGRTQYF.

The rearrangement joins TRBV29-1 to TRBJ2-5, with 8 positions matching TRBD2. Germline-derived CDR1 and CDR2 are SQVTM and ANQGSEA. The CDR3 sequence is 13 residues long. The V gene end was trimmed by 7 bases and the J gene end by 3 bases; junction bases not matched to a gene: 7. The CDR3 coding sequence is TGCAGCGAGCGGCAGCGGGGGAAAGAGACCCAGTACTTC. This translates into CSERQRGKETQYF.

This clonotype was found a few times. The chain uses TRBV7-6 and TRBJ2-7, with D possibly matching TRBD2 (5 bases). Germline V CDR1 and CDR2: SGHVS, FNYEAQ. This CDR3 comprises 12 residues. Deletions cut 5 bases from V and 6 bases from J, with 11 bases between. The CDR3 bases are TGTGCCAGCAGCCGCGGGCGAGGCGAGCAGTACTTC. Its protein product is CASSRGRGEQYF. The variable domain in full, with the rest retrieved from reference TRBV7-6 and TRBJ2-7, is GAGVSQSPRYKVTKRGQDVALRCDPISGHVSLYWYRQALGQGPEFLTYFNYEAQQDKSGLPNDRFSAERPEGSISTLTIQRTEQRDSAMYRCASSRGRGEQYFGPGTRLTVT.

This clonotype was detected ten times or more. The chain carries TRBV5-1 and TRBJ2-5, with TRBD2 matching over 13 bases. This CDR3 spans 16 amino acids. Trimming cost V 4 bases and J 5 bases; bases outside gene matches: 8. CDR1 and CDR2 from the germline V gene are SGHRS and YFSETQ. Written as DNA, the CDR3 is TGCGCCAGCAGCAGCACTAGCGGGGGGGCCGTGGAGACCCAGTACTTC. It translates to CASSSTSGGAVETQYF.

This clonotype has a handful of counts. At one end the junction does not follow the germline gene, possibly because of a read error. The chain uses TRBV11-1 and TRBJ1-2, with D maybe TRBD1 (5 bases). Germline lookup yields CDR1 SGHAT and CDR2 FQDESV (reference sequence). The CDR3 spans 14 residues. The chain's CDR3 is CASSPKGGDYGYTF. The CDR3 coding sequence is TGTGCCAGCAGCCCGAAGGGAGGGGACTACGGCTACACCTTC. Supplemented by reference TRBV11-1 and TRBJ1-2, the full variable domain reads EAEVAQSPRYKITEKSQAVAFWCDPISGHATLYWYRQILGQGPELLVQFQDESVVDDSQLPKDRFSAERLKGVDSTLKIQPAELGDSAMYLCASSPKGGDYGYTFGSGTRLTVV.